This TCR beta chain was found in a study of graft-versus-host responses after intestinal transplantation. Study information: Transplantation in recipients was multivisceral, liver-intestinal, or isolated intestinal. Anti-thymocyte globulin induction preceded three to four years of tacrolimus and steroid maintenance in all recipients.

The germline V gene encodes CDR1 PRHDT and CDR2 FYEKMQ (reference sequence). The CDR3 contains 16 residues. The trim removed 6 bases at V and 2 bases at J, leaving 10 bases unmatched. The repertoire was sequenced with immunoSEQ multiplex PCR; TCRdb's copy has only in-frame clones and lacks some. The table includes roughly 69,000 clones, roughly 92% detected once. The TCR comes from a human patient who received an intestinal transplant, so some T cells may come from the graft donor. The chain is built from TRBV13 and TRBJ1-5; 7 nucleotides agree with TRBD1. The sequencing here drew on bone marrow, taken roughly 780 days after intestinal transplantation. The CDR3, as DNA: TGTGCCAGCAGTGAAGCAGACGGACAGGGCAATCAGCCCCAGCATTTT. It yields the protein CASSEADGQGNQPQHF.